One sample yielded the 20 T cell receptor beta chains listed below, sequenced in a study of technical replicates of blood from a handful of donors. This table comes from immunoSEQ multiplex PCR, and its TCRdb copy is limited to in-frame clones, with some not included. The sample yields roughly 62,000 clones, 91% seen once. The sequencing input was PBMCs. The receptor set was obtained from a human donor in good health. Some clones in this sample may be carry-over from other donors' samples.

V and J are TRBV20-1 and TRBJ1-4; D is ambiguous. The CDR3 has 11 amino acids. Trimming removed 6 bases from V and 8 bases from J, with 10 bases in between. CDR1 is DFQATT, CDR2 SNEGSKA, per germline (reference sequence). The DNA of the CDR3 is TGCAGTGCCTCCGAGGAAGAAAAACTGTTTTTT. Translation: CSASEEEKLFF.

V and J are TRBV7-3 and TRBJ2-1, with D maybe TRBD1 (6 bases). The V gene lost 5 bases and the J gene lost 2 bases, with 13 bases spanning the gap. Looked up from germline, CDR1 is SGHTA and CDR2 is FQGTGA. The CDR3 loop spans 15 amino acids. CDR3 coding DNA: TGTGCCAGCAGCAGAGACAGGAGGACCTACAATGAGCAGTTCTTC. Residues: CASSRDRRTYNEQFF.

This chain links TRBV5-1 with TRBJ2-3; a weak D match, TRBD2 (5 bases). The germline V gene has CDR1 SGHRS and CDR2 YFSETQ. CDR3 length: 15 amino acids. Trimming took 5 bases from V and 6 from J, leaving 19 bases between them. This CDR3 is CASSSATGMMDTQYF. The CDR3 DNA is TGCGCCAGCAGTTCCGCTACGGGGATGATGGATACGCAGTATTTT. The variable domain in full, completed from reference TRBV5-1 and TRBJ2-3, reads KAGVTQTPRYLIKTRGQQVTLSCSPISGHRSVSWYQQTPGQGLQFLFEYFSETQRNKGNFPGRFSGRQFSNSRSEMNVSTLELGDSALYLCASSSATGMMDTQYFGPGTRLTVL.

The chain is built from TRBV2 and TRBJ2-2; TRBD1 aligns across 9 bases. Losses at the gene ends were 5 bases for V and 4 bases for J; bases not matched to a gene: 11. The CDR3 runs to 17 residues. Germline V lookup: CDR1 SNHLY, CDR2 FYNNEI. In DNA, the CDR3 is TGTGCCAGCAGTCAGATACAGGGGGCGCGGGTCACCGGGGAGCTGTTTTTT. It encodes CASSQIQGARVTGELFF.

This clone was counted a few times. The chain is built from TRBV7-9 and TRBJ2-5; the D is unclear. Trimming removed 1 base from V and 4 bases from J, with 16 bases in between. The CDR3 runs 16 residues. Germline CDR1 and CDR2: SEHNR and FQNEAQ (reference sequence). The CDR3 bases are TGTGCCAGCAGCTTAGGTCCCTCAGGTGTTGGAGAGACCCAGTACTTC. Translation gives CASSLGPSGVGETQYF.

V is TRBV11-1 and J is TRBJ2-1; perhaps TRBD1 as D (6 bases). The CDR3 runs to 14 residues. V was shortened by 5 bases and J by 3 bases, with 11 bases between the two germline ends. Germline CDR1 is SGHAT and CDR2 is FQDESV (reference sequence). CDR3 protein: CASSAEGGYNEQFF. The CDR3 DNA is TGTGCCAGCAGCGCAGAAGGGGGCTACAATGAGCAGTTCTTC.

The chain combines TRBV10-3 with TRBJ1-5; a weak D match, TRBD1 (5 bases). The germline V gene has CDR1 ENHRY and CDR2 SYGVKD. Trimming took off 2 bases at V and 6 bases at J, with 5 bases between the two ends. This CDR3 region has 12 residues. CDR3 DNA sequence: TGTGCCATCAGTGAGCAGGGTCAGCCCCAGCATTTT. Residues: CAISEQGQPQHF.

The rearrangement uses TRBV4-3 and TRBJ1-2, with 9 bases matching TRBD1. Germline trimming cut 0 bases from V and 4 bases from J; bases unmatched to any gene: 6. The germline CDR1 and CDR2 sequences are LGHNA and YSLEER. There are 16 residues in the CDR3. The CDR3 reads CASSQDQGTGTYGYTF. The CDR3 DNA is TGCGCCAGCAGCCAAGATCAGGGGACAGGGACCTATGGCTACACCTTC.

The rearrangement uses TRBV2 and TRBJ1-2; D is uncertain. Germline V gene data show CDR1 as SNHLY and CDR2 as FYNNEI. V was cut by 6 bases and J by 8 bases, with 13 bases left in between. CDR3 length equals 12 residues. In nucleotides, the CDR3 is TGTGCCAGCAGCCAACTGAGTATAGGCTACACCTTC. Translation gives CASSQLSIGYTF.

This clone was observed once. This chain uses TRBV15 with TRBJ2-1; 11 nucleotides agree with TRBD2. This CDR3 is built from 16 residues. Germline CDR1 and CDR2: LNHNV and YYDKDF (reference sequence). V shed 5 bases, J shed 4 bases, and the junction held 7 bases outside the gene matches. The CDR3 reads CATSGLGLAAYNEQFF. CDR3 bases: TGTGCCACCAGCGGGTTGGGACTAGCGGCGTACAATGAGCAGTTCTTC.

The chain has TRBV11-3 and TRBJ2-7, with 9 bases aligning to TRBD1. V lost 6 bases to trimming and J lost 5 bases; unmatched junction nucleotides: 11. The CDR3 runs 15 residues. CDR1 is SGHNT and CDR2 is YENEEA in the germline V gene. The CDR3 DNA follows: TGTGCCAGCAGGTTTTTAGGACAGGGGAAGAACGAGCAGTACTTC. Its translation: CASRFLGQGKNEQYF.

The chain has TRBV5-1 and TRBJ2-4, with D perhaps matching TRBD2 (6 bases). Per germline, CDR1 SGHRS and CDR2 YFSETQ. Trimming cost V 4 bases and J 10 bases, with 18 bases left between them. CDR3 size: 14 residues. The CDR3, as DNA: TGCGCCAGCAGCGAGGCTCAGGGAGGTCGGATTCAGTACTTC. Translation: CASSEAQGGRIQYF. Supplemented by reference TRBV5-1 and TRBJ2-4, the full variable domain reads KAGVTQTPRYLIKTRGQQVTLSCSPISGHRSVSWYQQTPGQGLQFLFEYFSETQRNKGNFPGRFSGRQFSNSRSEMNVSTLELGDSALYLCASSEAQGGRIQYFGAGTRLSVL.

The chain uses TRBV5-8 and TRBJ1-1; D may be TRBD1 (5 bases). The CDR3 is 14 amino acids. V lost 1 base to trimming and J lost 10 bases, with 17 bases between them. The germline gives CDR1 SGHTS, CDR2 YDEGEE. The CDR3 here is CASSLRRQGSAAFF. CDR3 nucleotide sequence: TGTGCCAGCAGCTTGAGGCGTCAGGGTTCGGCAGCTTTCTTT.

The rearrangement uses TRBV11-2 and TRBJ1-1, with TRBD1 as a possible D gene (5 bases). V lost 3 bases and J 3 bases, leaving 14 bases between the germline ends. CDR1 and CDR2 from the germline V gene are SGHAT and FQNNGV. The CDR3 covers 15 residues. DNA of the CDR3: TGTGCCAGCAGCTTTTTTTCAGGGAGGGACACTGAAGCTTTCTTT. Its protein product is CASSFFSGRDTEAFF.

The rearrangement uses TRBV18 and TRBJ2-6; D gene ambiguous. Deletions cut 3 bases from V and 4 bases from J, with 4 bases between. In germline, CDR1 is KGHSH, CDR2 LQKENI. The CDR3 has 13 amino acids. Here the CDR3 reads CASSPPGANVLTF. In nucleotides, the CDR3 is TGTGCCAGCTCACCCCCAGGGGCCAACGTCCTGACTTTC.

The CDR3 sequence is CSVEVRDYEQYF. CDR3 coding DNA: TGCAGCGTTGAGGTGCGGGACTACGAGCAGTACTTC. The J gene is TRBJ2-7, the V gene TRBV29-1, with D tentatively TRBD2 (6 bases). Germline V gene sequence: CDR1 SQVTM, CDR2 ANQGSEA. Trimming took 3 bases from V and 3 from J, leaving 9 bases between them. This CDR3 comprises 12 residues.

The chain employs TRBV10-3 and TRBJ1-5; D remains ambiguous. CDR1 is ENHRY, CDR2 SYGVKD, per germline. The CDR3 is 14 amino acids. V was pared by 4 bases and J by 10 bases, with 17 bases between. CDR3 loop: CAISGDEATEPQHF. CDR3 nucleotides: TGTGCCATCAGTGGTGACGAGGCTACGGAACCCCAGCATTTT.

The chain joins TRBV6-5 to TRBJ2-3; no clear D gene. V was pared by 0 bases and J by 2 bases, with 6 bases between. The CDR3 is 14 residues long. The germline gives CDR1 MNHEY, CDR2 SVGAGI. The CDR3 loop is CASSYSSYTDTQYF. The CDR3 nucleotides read TGTGCCAGCAGTTACTCGTCGTACACAGATACGCAGTATTTT.

A few counts support this clone. The rearrangement joins TRBV2 to TRBJ2-1; the D is unclear. The germline V gene has CDR1 SNHLY and CDR2 FYNNEI. The CDR3 runs to 11 residues. Trimming shortened V by 8 bases and J by 4 bases, and 6 bases separated the two germline ends. The CDR3 reads CASGTYNEQFF. DNA for the CDR3: TGTGCCAGCGGTACTTACAATGAGCAGTTCTTC.

CDR3 in DNA: TGTGCCAGCTCTAAGGACAGACAAGAGACCCAGTACTTC. Residues: CASSKDRQETQYF. This rearrangement joins TRBV18 to TRBJ2-5; tentative D call: TRBD1 (6 bases). Per the germline V gene, CDR1 is KGHSH and CDR2 is LQKENI. The CDR3 sequence is 13 residues long. V lost 6 bases, J lost 2 bases, and 10 bases lay in between.